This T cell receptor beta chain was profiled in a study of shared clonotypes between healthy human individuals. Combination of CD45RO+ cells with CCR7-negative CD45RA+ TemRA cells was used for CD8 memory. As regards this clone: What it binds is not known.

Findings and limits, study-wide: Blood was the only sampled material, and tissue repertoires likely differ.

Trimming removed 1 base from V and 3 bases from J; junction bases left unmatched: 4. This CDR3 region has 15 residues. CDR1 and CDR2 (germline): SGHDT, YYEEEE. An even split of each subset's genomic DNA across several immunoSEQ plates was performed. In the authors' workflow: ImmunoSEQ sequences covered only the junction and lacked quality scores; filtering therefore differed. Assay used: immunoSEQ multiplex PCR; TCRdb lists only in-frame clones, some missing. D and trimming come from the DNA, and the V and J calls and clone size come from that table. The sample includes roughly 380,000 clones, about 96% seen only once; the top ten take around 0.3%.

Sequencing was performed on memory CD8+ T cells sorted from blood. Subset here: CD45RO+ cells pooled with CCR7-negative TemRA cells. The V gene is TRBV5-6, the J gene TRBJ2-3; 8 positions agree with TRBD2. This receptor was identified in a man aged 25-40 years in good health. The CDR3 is CASSLRRLATDTQYF. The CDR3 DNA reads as TGTGCCAGCAGCTTGAGAAGACTAGCGACAGATACGCAGTATTTT.